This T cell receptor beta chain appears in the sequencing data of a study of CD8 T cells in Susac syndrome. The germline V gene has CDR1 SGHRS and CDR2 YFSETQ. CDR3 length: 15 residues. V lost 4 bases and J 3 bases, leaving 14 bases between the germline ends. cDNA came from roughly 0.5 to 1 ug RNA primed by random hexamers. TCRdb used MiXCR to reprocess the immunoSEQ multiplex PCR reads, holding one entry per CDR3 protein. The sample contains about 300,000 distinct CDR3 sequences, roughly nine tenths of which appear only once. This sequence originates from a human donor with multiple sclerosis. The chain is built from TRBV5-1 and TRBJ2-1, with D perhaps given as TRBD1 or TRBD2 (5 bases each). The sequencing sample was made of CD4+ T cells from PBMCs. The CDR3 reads CASSPGTGHYNEQFF. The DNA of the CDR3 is TGCGCCAGCAGCCCCGGGACGGGGCACTACAATGAGCAGTTCTTC.